The present T cell receptor (beta chain) was sequenced within a study of shared clonotypes between healthy human individuals. Background on the study: Used for every donor were three CD4 naive, three CD4 memory, two CD8 naive and one CD8 memory plate. General observations from the study: A few donors showed sharing of 4.5% to 6% of naive CD4 clonotypes.

V trimming: 0 bases; J trimming: 3 bases; junction bases outside the gene matches: 4. The CDR3 is made up of 16 amino acids. In germline, CDR1 is SNHLY, CDR2 FYNNEI. Terminally differentiated effector memory CD45RA+ cells were left out of the naive CD8 fraction, which was CD45RO-negative and positively selected for CCR7. Original data processing: Sequence data from immunoSEQ were junction-only and lacked quality scores; consequently, filtering differed. Produced via immunoSEQ multiplex PCR; TCRdb's table is partial and in-frame only. V and J calls plus clone size are reproduced from that table; the DNA served to infer D and trimming. The data contain 2 million or so clones, around 96% of them singletons. Concerning this clone: As yet, its antigen is unknown.

The chain is built from TRBV2 and TRBJ2-7; 11 nucleotides line up with TRBD2. The specimen was naive CD8+ T cells sorted from blood. The source is a man aged 18 to 29 in good health. The CDR3 DNA is TGTGCCAGCAGTGAAGCGGGACTAGCGGAGTTCTACGAGCAGTACTTC. This translates into CASSEAGLAEFYEQYF.